What follows is one T cell receptor beta chain and its context. The entry originates in a study of blood T cell repertoires in COVID-19. Study details: COVID-19 samples from acute and convalescent phases originated in the United States, Italy and Spain. Nucleic acid was either cDNA or gDNA, and it came from T cells, B-cell-depleted T cells, or PBMCs.

In germline, CDR1 is PRHDT, CDR2 FYEKMQ (reference sequence). V was clipped by 0 bases and J by 0 bases, with 7 bases between them. The CDR3 has 15 amino acids. In the source study's methods: Reference gene primer amplification gave nucleated cell count estimates. Method: immunoSEQ multiplex PCR; TCRdb's copy keeps in-frame clones and lacks some. V, J and clone size are taken as reported in that table, and D and trimming were inferred from the DNA itself. The sample shows approximately 210,000 clones, 70% to 90% of them seen only once. The chain joins TRBV13 to TRBJ2-3, with D perhaps matching TRBD2 (5 bases). The sequence was obtained from a woman between 40 and 50 years old who had recovered from COVID-19. The sequenced material came from peripheral blood. The CDR3 region is CASSLGGGSTDTQYF. As DNA, the CDR3 is TGTGCCAGCAGCTTAGGAGGCGGGAGCACAGATACGCAGTATTTT.